A selection of T cell receptor beta chains follows, all from one sample in a study of blood T cell repertoires in COVID-19. This table comes from immunoSEQ multiplex PCR, and its TCRdb copy is limited to in-frame clones, with some not included. The table includes hundreds of thousands of clones, nearly 90% detected once. Sequenced: PBMCs or T cells enriched from blood (not recorded which). These receptors were taken from a young woman who had recovered from COVID-19. The CDR3 runs from the conserved cysteine through the conserved F or W. Each record gives: clone size, J gene, D gene, V gene, CDR3 DNA, CDR3 protein. D genes are given only for firm matches. The size field is filled for only some rows; it gives once, few, many or a size class.

>NA|TRBJ2-7|NA|TRBV5-1
TGCGCCAGCAGCTCACGAGCGAAAGAGCAGTACTTC
CASSSRAKEQYF
>NA|TRBJ2-1|TRBD1|TRBV7-9
TGTGCCAGCACCCCAGGGGGTCCCCTCTACAATGAGCAGTTCTTC
CASTPGGPLYNEQFF
>NA|TRBJ1-2|TRBD1|TRBV7-9
TGTGCCAGCAGCCCGGGGGGACAGGGCTTTTTAAGCTATGGCTACACCTTC
CASSPGGQGFLSYGYTF
>few|TRBJ2-3|NA|TRBV7-9
TGTGCCAGCAGCTTAGAGCGGGGCACAGATACGCAGTATTTT
CASSLERGTDTQYF
>NA|TRBJ2-5|TRBD1|TRBV14
TGTGCCAGCAGCCCGGAACGGGACAGAGTTCAAGAGACCCAGTACTTC
CASSPERDRVQETQYF
>NA|TRBJ1-5|NA|TRBV2
TGTGCCAGCAGTGAACAGGGATGGCAGCCCCAGCATTTT
CASSEQGWQPQHF
>NA|TRBJ2-5|TRBD2|TRBV6-2/TRBV6-3
TGTGCCAGCAGTTACCCGTTCGGGCGGGACTATAAAGAGACCCAGTACTTC
CASSYPFGRDYKETQYF
>NA|TRBJ2-7|NA|TRBV21-1
TGTGCCAGCAGCAAAGCGCTAATGTCTAGCGGGAGGGCCGTGAACTTC
CASSKALMSSGRAVNF
>NA|TRBJ2-7|TRBD1|TRBV5-1
TGCGCCAGCACCCGGGACAGGGGGGAGGACGAGCAGTACTTC
CASTRDRGEDEQYF
>NA|TRBJ1-1|NA|TRBV28
TGTGCCAGCAGTTTATCTGGGCCTGCCCCTGAAGCTTTCTTT
CASSLSGPAPEAFF
>NA|TRBJ1-3|TRBD1|TRBV28
TGTGCCAGCAGTCGATTCGCGACAGGGTACTCTGGAAACACCATATATTTT
CASSRFATGYSGNTIYF
>once|TRBJ1-1|TRBD1|TRBV6-5
TGTGCCAGCAGACCCGGACAGGGCAGCACTGAAGCTTTCTTT
CASRPGQGSTEAFF
>NA|TRBJ1-2|NA|TRBV6-1
TGTGCCAGCAGTGAAGATGGGGGCGGGGGCTACACCTTC
CASSEDGGGGYTF
>NA|TRBJ2-7|NA|TRBV5-1
TGCGCCAGCAGCTTGGCGGGGATCTACGAGCAGTACTTC
CASSLAGIYEQYF
>NA|TRBJ2-3|NA|TRBV6-5
TGTGCCAGCAGTTACGCCGACAGTTATGGGGCAGATACGCAGTATTTT
CASSYADSYGADTQYF
>NA|TRBJ2-1|TRBD2|TRBV13
TGTGCCAGCAGCAGGACTAGCGGGAGGGCCAATGAGCAGTTCTTC
CASSRTSGRANEQFF
>NA|TRBJ1-1|NA|TRBV5-5
TGTGCCAGCAGCTTGCCCACAGGTGGAACTGAAGCTTTCTTT
CASSLPTGGTEAFF
>NA|TRBJ2-2|NA|TRBV4-3
TGCGCCAGCAGCCAAGTAGTCACCGGGGAGCTGTTTTTT
CASSQVVTGELFF
>NA|TRBJ2-5|TRBD2|TRBV5-4
TGTGCCAGCAGCAAAGCGGGGGAGACCCAGTACTTC
CASSKAGETQYF
>NA|TRBJ2-7|TRBD1|TRBV7-3
TGTGCCAGCAGCCCTACAGGGGCCTTGCCCTACGAGCAGTACTTC
CASSPTGALPYEQYF
>few|TRBJ2-1|NA|TRBV5-4
TGTGCCACAGGGCGGATTAATGAGCAGTTCTTC
CATGRINEQFF
>NA|TRBJ1-1|NA|TRBV28
TGTGCCAGCGACCGTTGGGAGGGGGGAAGCGAAGCTTTCTTT
CASDRWEGGSEAFF
>NA|TRBJ1-6|TRBD1|TRBV27
TGTGCCAGCAGTTTATCGGGACAGGCTCCACCCCTCCACTTT
CASSLSGQAPPLHF
>NA|TRBJ1-2|NA|TRBV19
TGTGCCAGTAGTATCTGGGCTGACAGGACCCCTTATGGCTACACCTTC
CASSIWADRTPYGYTF
>NA|TRBJ2-4|NA|TRBV4-3
TGCGCCAGCAGCCATCTAGCAAACATTCAGTACTTC
CASSHLANIQYF
>NA|TRBJ2-5|NA|TRBV11-3
TGTGCCAGCAGCTTAGATCGGGGAACACGGACCCAGTACTTC
CASSLDRGTRTQYF
>few|TRBJ2-6|TRBD2|TRBV5-4
TGTGCCAGCAGCGGCCCGGGACTATCGGCTGGGGCCAACGTCCTGACTTTC
CASSGPGLSAGANVLTF
>NA|TRBJ2-2|NA|TRBV24-1
TGTGCCACCAGTGATTTGGGGACACGGGCCGGGGAGCTGTTTTTT
CATSDLGTRAGELFF
>NA|TRBJ2-7|NA|TRBV19
TGTGCCAGTAGTCTAACCCCTGGACAGTACTACGAGCAGTACTTC
CASSLTPGQYYEQYF
>NA|TRBJ2-2|TRBD1|TRBV3-1/TRBV3-2
TGTGCCAGCAGCCTAGAGGGACAGGGGTACACCGGGGAGCTGTTTTTT
CASSLEGQGYTGELFF
>NA|TRBJ1-6|NA|TRBV19
TGTGCCAGTAGTATACTCCTCCTACCTGCCCTCGGGACAAGGACTAATTCACCCCTCCACTTT
CASSILLLPALGTRTNSPLHF
>NA|TRBJ1-5|NA|TRBV27
TGTGCCAGCATGCCCACGGCAGGTTATTTGGAACAGCCCCAGCATTTT
CASMPTAGYLEQPQHF
>once|TRBJ2-1|TRBD2|TRBV7-6
TGTGCCAGCAGGCGACTAGCGAGCGGGAGGAATGAGCAGTTCTTC
CASRRLASGRNEQFF
>NA|TRBJ2-4|NA|TRBV7-9
TGTGCCAGCAGCTTAGTTTCTCAAAAGGCGGGCATTCAGTACTTC
CASSLVSQKAGIQYF
>NA|TRBJ1-4|NA|TRBV12-3/TRBV12-4
TGTGCCAGCAGTTCGGGTTCGGATGAAAAACTGTTTTTT
CASSSGSDEKLFF
>NA|TRBJ1-1|TRBD1|TRBV5-6
TGTGCCAGCAGCCCGACAGGGGTGAGGGGGAACACTGAAGCTTTCTTT
CASSPTGVRGNTEAFF
>NA|TRBJ2-7|TRBD2|TRBV27
TGTGCCAGCAGTTGGGGGGAGGGCCTACGGGAGCAGTACTTC
CASSWGEGLREQYF
>NA|TRBJ2-7|TRBD1|TRBV5-4
TGTGCCAGCAGCTCCGGGACAGGGCGGGACGAGCAGTACTTC
CASSSGTGRDEQYF
>once|TRBJ1-2|NA|TRBV25-1
TGTGCCAGCAGTGCGAACAGCCCCTATGGCTACACCTTC
CASSANSPYGYTF
>NA|TRBJ1-2|NA|TRBV4-1
TGCGCCAGCAGCCAAGAGAGGCGGGAGGGGACCCCTAACTATGGCTACACCTTC
CASSQERREGTPNYGYTF